This TCR beta chain was recovered during a study of control samples from healthy donors and cancer patients. After removal of 4 bases from V and 4 bases from J, the junction contained 11 bases not matched to a gene. This CDR3 spans 17 amino acids. Looked up from germline, CDR1 is MNHEY and CDR2 is SVGEGT. Measured with immunoSEQ multiplex PCR; TCRdb has only the in-frame clones, and not every one. The sample includes about 220,000 clones, roughly 94% of them seen just once. The TCR sequence derives from a man aged 50 to 59 in good health. This chain uses TRBV6-2 or TRBV6-3 with TRBJ2-5; 11 bases fit TRBD2. Sequenced sample: blood. The CDR3 sequence is CASSLGPSGGHGETQYF. CDR3 bases: TGTGCCAGCAGTTTGGGGCCTAGCGGGGGGCACGGAGAGACCCAGTACTTC.